These 4 T cell receptor beta chains share one sample of origin, sequenced in a study of post-analysis software for immune sequencing data. Their antigens remain unidentified. General study findings and limits: Included in a set of 5 or 6 TRBV segments more frequent in patients than controls were TRBV5-6, TRBV5-1 and TRBV20-1.

Unique molecular identifiers tagged the TCR beta cDNA libraries. MiXCR, applied by TCRdb to the PCR reads, yields one record per CDR3 protein. This sample has fewer than 900,000 distinct CDR3 sequences; more than 45% occur once, and the top ten carry roughly 5%. The specimen sequenced was blood. The receptors were sampled from a girl under 18 with multiple sclerosis.

This clonotype was seen a few times. This chain connects TRBV27 to TRBJ2-1; 7 bases map to TRBD2. The V segment lost 2 bases and the J segment 6 bases; nucleotides outside the gene matches: 10. Germline loops: CDR1 MNHEY, CDR2 SMNVEV (reference sequence). The CDR3 loop spans 16 amino acids. The CDR3 DNA follows: TGTGCCAGCAGTTTAGCGGGAGTTTATAGGAGCAATGAGCAGTTCTTC. This encodes CASSLAGVYRSNEQFF.

This chain links TRBV2 with TRBJ2-6; D remains unclear. V lost 3 bases, J lost 0 bases, and 3 bases lay in between. Per the germline V gene, CDR1 is SNHLY and CDR2 is FYNNEI. The CDR3 has 14 residues. This CDR3 is CASSEVSGANVLTF. CDR3 nucleotides: TGTGCCAGCAGTGAGGTCTCTGGGGCCAACGTCCTGACTTTC.

This clonotype was seen only once. At one end, the junction sequence differs from germline, possibly due to a read error. The chain has TRBV7-2 and TRBJ2-3; D gene ambiguous. CDR1 is SGHTA, CDR2 FQGNSA, per germline. The CDR3 extends over 16 amino acids. CDR3 sequence reads: CASSLWVTRLTDTRYF. The CDR3 DNA sequence: TGTGCCAGCAGCTTGTGGGTTACGCGGCTCACAGATACGCGGTATTTT. Drawing the rest from reference TRBV7-2 and TRBJ2-3, the complete variable domain is GAGVSQSPSNKVTEKGKDVELRCDPISGHTALYWYRQSLGQGLEFLIYFQGNSAPDKSGLPSDRFSAERTGGSVSTLTIQRTQQEDSAVYLCASSLWVTRLTDTRYFGPGTRLTVL.

This clonotype was counted a single time. The chain links TRBV7-2 to TRBJ2-1; D remains ambiguous. Germline-derived CDR1 and CDR2 are SGHTA and FQGNSA. The CDR3 extends over 12 amino acids. The germline V and J ends were trimmed by 1 base and 10 bases, with 8 bases remaining between them. Written as DNA, the CDR3 is TGTGCCAGCAGCTTAGACGGGCCAGAGCAGTTCTTC. Protein sequence: CASSLDGPEQFF. Combining the CDR3 with reference TRBV7-2 and TRBJ2-1 gives the whole variable domain GAGVSQSPSNKVTEKGKDVELRCDPISGHTALYWYRQSLGQGLEFLIYFQGNSAPDKSGLPSDRFSAERTGGSVSTLTIQRTQQEDSAVYLCASSLDGPEQFFGPGTRLTVL.